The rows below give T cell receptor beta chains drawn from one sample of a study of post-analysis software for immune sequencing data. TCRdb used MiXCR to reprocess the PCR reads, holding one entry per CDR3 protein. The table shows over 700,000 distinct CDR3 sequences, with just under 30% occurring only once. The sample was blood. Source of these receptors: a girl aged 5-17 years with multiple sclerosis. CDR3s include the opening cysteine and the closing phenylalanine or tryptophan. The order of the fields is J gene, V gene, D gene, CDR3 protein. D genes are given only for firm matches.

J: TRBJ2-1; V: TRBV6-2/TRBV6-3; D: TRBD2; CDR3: CASSPSLAGIYNEQFF
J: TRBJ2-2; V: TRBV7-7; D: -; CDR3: CASNPGSGELFF
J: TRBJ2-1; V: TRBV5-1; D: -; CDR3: CASSSESNSYNEQFF
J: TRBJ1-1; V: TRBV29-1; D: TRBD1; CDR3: CSVFGGGVGTEAFF
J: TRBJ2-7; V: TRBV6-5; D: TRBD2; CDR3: CASSPRTSGYEHYF
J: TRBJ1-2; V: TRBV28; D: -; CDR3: CASSSRGGGNYGYTF
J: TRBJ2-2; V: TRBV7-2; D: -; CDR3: CASSLRRTPNTGELFF
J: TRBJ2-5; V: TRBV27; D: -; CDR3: CASGLETQYF
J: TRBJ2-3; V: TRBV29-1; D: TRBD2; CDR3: CSVGGRATDTQYF
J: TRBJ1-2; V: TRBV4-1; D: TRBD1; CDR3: CASSQGRGTGDYGYTF
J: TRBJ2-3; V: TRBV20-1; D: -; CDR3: CSASPSLRFDTQYF
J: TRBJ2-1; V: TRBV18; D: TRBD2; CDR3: CASSPYLTSGIYNEQFF
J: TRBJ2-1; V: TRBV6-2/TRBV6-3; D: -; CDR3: CASSSSGEQFF
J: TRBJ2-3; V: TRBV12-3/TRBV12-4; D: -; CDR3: CASRNTRSTDTQYF
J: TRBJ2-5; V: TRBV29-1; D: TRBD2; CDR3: CSASERGIKETQYF
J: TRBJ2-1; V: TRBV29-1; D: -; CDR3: CSVEPESYNEQFF
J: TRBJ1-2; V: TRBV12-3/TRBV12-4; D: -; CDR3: CASSLATANYGYTF
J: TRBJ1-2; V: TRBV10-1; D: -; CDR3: CASSAGTDEYGYTF
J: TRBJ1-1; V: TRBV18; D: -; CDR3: CASSPKGGTEAFF
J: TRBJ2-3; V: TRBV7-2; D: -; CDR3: CASSLRRQGSTDTQYF
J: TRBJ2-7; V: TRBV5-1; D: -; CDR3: CASSLAGPRRSYEQYF
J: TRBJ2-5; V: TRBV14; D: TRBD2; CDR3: CASSRRAGGQETQYF
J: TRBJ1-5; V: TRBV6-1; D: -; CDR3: CASRAAGVEQPQHF
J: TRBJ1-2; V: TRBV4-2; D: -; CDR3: CASSQGEPSQTGYTF
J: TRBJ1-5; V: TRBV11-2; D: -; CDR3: CASSLGRGIGQPQHF